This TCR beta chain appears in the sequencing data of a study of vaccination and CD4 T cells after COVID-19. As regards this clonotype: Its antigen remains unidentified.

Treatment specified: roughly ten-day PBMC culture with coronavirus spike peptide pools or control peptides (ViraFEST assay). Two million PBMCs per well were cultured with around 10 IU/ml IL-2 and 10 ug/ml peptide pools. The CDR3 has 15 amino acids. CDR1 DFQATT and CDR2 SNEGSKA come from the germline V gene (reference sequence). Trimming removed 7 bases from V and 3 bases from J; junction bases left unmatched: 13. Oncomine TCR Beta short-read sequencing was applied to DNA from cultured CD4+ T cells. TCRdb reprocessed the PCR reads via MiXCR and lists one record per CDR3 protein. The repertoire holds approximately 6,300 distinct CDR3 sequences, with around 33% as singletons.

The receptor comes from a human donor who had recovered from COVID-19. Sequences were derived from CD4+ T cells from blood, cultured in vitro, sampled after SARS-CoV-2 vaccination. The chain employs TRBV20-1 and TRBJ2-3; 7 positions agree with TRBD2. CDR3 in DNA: TGCAGTGGAGGCGCGGGCGGGAGCGAGACAGATACGCAGTATTTT. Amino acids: CSGGAGGSETDTQYF.